Below are 29 T cell receptor beta chains sequenced from a single sample in a study of cytomegalovirus exposure and HLA in healthy donors. Use of 60 Vbeta and 13 Jbeta primers characterized the PCR. Profiled with immunoSEQ multiplex PCR; TCRdb holds only in-frame clones, not every one. The data contain about 180,000 clones, roughly 80% of them seen just once; the ten biggest clones take up around 5.4%. The material sequenced was PBMCs. The receptor set was obtained from a man between 35 and 55 years old in good health and CMV-seronegative.

The chain employs TRBV9 and TRBJ1-2; unclear D gene. Trimming cost V 1 base and J 2 bases, with 9 bases left between them. The germline V gene encodes CDR1 SGDLS and CDR2 YYNGEE. The CDR3 contains 14 residues. CDR3 loop: CASSVSPGNYGYTF. The DNA of the CDR3 is TGTGCCAGCAGCGTAAGCCCGGGGAACTATGGCTACACCTTC.

The rearrangement joins TRBV5-8 to TRBJ2-7; the match to TRBD1 covers 7 bases. V lost 4 bases, J lost 2 bases, and 6 bases stayed unmatched. The CDR3 extends over 14 amino acids. From germline, CDR1 is SGHTS and CDR2 YDEGEE. The DNA for the CDR3 is TGTGCCAGCAGCCACCGGGACAGAGCCTACGAGCAGTACTTC. It translates to CASSHRDRAYEQYF.

The chain uses TRBV5-1 and TRBJ2-3, with 10 bases identical to TRBD2. Germline values: CDR1 SGHRS, CDR2 YFSETQ. CDR3 size: 16 residues. V lost 0 bases to trimming and J lost 5 bases; unmatched junction nucleotides: 6. CDR3 sequence reads: CASSLVAGGSGDTQYF. CDR3 bases: TGCGCCAGCAGCTTGGTAGCGGGAGGTTCTGGAGATACGCAGTATTTT.

The genes are TRBV30 and TRBJ1-5, with no clear D. Looked up from germline, CDR1 is GTSNPN and CDR2 is SVGIG (reference sequence). V was trimmed by 0 bases and J by 3 bases, leaving 15 bases between them. This CDR3 contains 16 residues. CDR3 amino acids: CAWSVPVVGNNQPQHF. For the CDR3, the DNA is TGTGCCTGGAGTGTACCAGTTGTTGGCAACAATCAGCCCCAGCATTTT.

The chain uses TRBV14 and TRBJ2-3, with D possibly TRBD1 on 7 matching bases. Germline V gene sequence: CDR1 SGHDN, CDR2 FVKESK. The germline V and J ends were trimmed by 5 bases and 4 bases, with 19 bases remaining between them. The CDR3 consists of 16 residues. CDR3 residues: CASSAIQGGGADTQYF. CDR3 sequence (DNA): TGTGCCAGCAGCGCCATTCAGGGGGGCGGGGCAGATACGCAGTATTTT. The entire variable domain, with the rest obtained from reference TRBV14 and TRBJ2-3, is as follows: EAGVTQFPSHSVIEKGQTVTLRCDPISGHDNLYWYRRVMGKEIKFLLHFVKESKQDESGMPNNRFLAERTGGTYSTLKVQPAELEDSGVYFCASSAIQGGGADTQYFGPGTRLTVL.

The rearrangement links TRBV9 to TRBJ2-3; TRBD2 matches 9 bases. The CDR3 totals 15 residues. Germline values: CDR1 SGDLS, CDR2 YYNGEE. The V segment lost 4 bases and the J segment 4 bases; nucleotides outside the gene matches: 7. CDR3 bases: TGTGCCAGCAGCTTCTCCGGGACTAGCCCAGATACGCAGTATTTT. Its protein product is CASSFSGTSPDTQYF.

This clone came up once. The chain couples TRBV7-5 to TRBJ2-5; TRBD2 is the table's D call and was not checked against the DNA. The J call is in doubt because the DNA end fits TRBJ2-7 better. TRBV7-5 is classified as a pseudogene. This CDR3 comprises 18 residues. This CDR3 is CVRSIIAGGTIYRYEQYF. The CDR3 coding sequence is TGTGTCAGAAGCATAATAGCGGGAGGCACAATCTACAGGTACGAGCAGTACTTC.

The gene calls are TRBV14 and TRBJ1-1; no clear D gene. The CDR3 runs 16 residues. Germline lookup yields CDR1 SGHDN and CDR2 FVKESK. Trimming took 0 bases from V and 4 from J, leaving 15 bases between them. The CDR3 region is CASSQDRWEASTEAFF. The CDR3 nucleotides are TGTGCCAGCAGCCAAGACAGGTGGGAGGCGAGCACTGAAGCTTTCTTT.

CDR3 loop: CASSQAGEDTQYF. CDR3 nucleotides: TGCGCCAGCAGCCAAGCCGGGGAAGATACGCAGTATTTT. The V call is TRBV4-1, the J call TRBJ2-3, with D perhaps TRBD2 (5 bases). Germline lookup yields CDR1 MGHRA and CDR2 YSYEKL. The V and J ends lost 1 base and 5 bases respectively, with 7 bases between them. The CDR3 contains 13 residues.

A few counts support this clone. The V gene is TRBV5-6, the J gene TRBJ1-2; D remains ambiguous. The ends were cut back, 0 bases at V and 4 bases at J, with 7 bases in the middle. Germline V gene sequence: CDR1 SGHDT, CDR2 YYEEEE. This CDR3 is built from 13 residues. This chain's CDR3 is CASSLEQSYGYTF. In DNA form, the CDR3 reads TGTGCCAGCAGCTTGGAGCAAAGCTATGGCTACACCTTC.

This clone was seen only a few times. This chain links TRBV9 with TRBJ2-3, with TRBD2 matching over 7 bases. Per germline, CDR1 SGDLS and CDR2 YYNGEE. The V segment lost 2 bases and the J segment 2 bases; nucleotides outside the gene matches: 11. The CDR3 totals 17 residues. The chain's CDR3 is CASSVGGGGSHTDTQYF. The CDR3 DNA follows: TGTGCCAGCAGCGTCGGCGGGGGAGGATCCCACACAGATACGCAGTATTTT.

This clone was seen a few times. This chain connects TRBV30 to TRBJ1-5; D ambiguous. Germline values: CDR1 GTSNPN, CDR2 SVGIG (reference sequence). This CDR3 is built from 13 residues. The ends were cut back, 3 bases at V and 0 bases at J, with 6 bases in the middle. CDR3 bases: TGTGCCTGGAGGGGCTATAGCAATCAGCCCCAGCATTTT. Translation: CAWRGYSNQPQHF.

This clone was seen a single time. J is TRBJ2-7 and V is TRBV5-1; TRBD1 matches at 7 bases. V was clipped by 4 bases and J by 6 bases; unmatched bases: 13. The germline gives CDR1 SGHRS, CDR2 YFSETQ. The CDR3 is made up of 15 amino acids. The CDR3 is CASSTTGVWRAEQYF. DNA of the CDR3: TGCGCCAGCAGCACTACAGGGGTTTGGCGTGCCGAGCAGTACTTC.

V gene TRBV28 combines with J gene TRBJ1-1; the match to TRBD1 covers 7 bases. V was pared by 8 bases and J by 2 bases, with 8 bases of the junction left unmatched. The CDR3 is 14 amino acids. Germline V gives CDR1 MDHEN, CDR2 SYDVKM. The CDR3 loop reads CASWDSQTNTEAFF. The CDR3 DNA sequence: TGTGCCAGCTGGGACAGCCAAACAAACACTGAAGCTTTCTTT. Complete variable domain (other parts from reference TRBV28 and TRBJ1-1): DVKVTQSSRYLVKRTGEKVFLECVQDMDHENMFWYRQDPGLGLRLIYFSYDVKMKEKGDIPEGYSVSREKKERFSLILESASTNQTSMYLCASWDSQTNTEAFFGQGTRLTVV.

This clone was picked up a small number of times. The chain couples TRBV4-3 to TRBJ1-2; unclear D gene. The CDR3 totals 16 residues. Looked up from germline, CDR1 is LGHNA and CDR2 is YSLEER. V lost 3 bases, J lost 5 bases, and 19 bases lay in between. CDR3 nucleotides: TGCGCCAGCAGCCAGGGAGGTCCCCCGGTAGAATATGGCTACACCTTC. The encoded protein is CASSQGGPPVEYGYTF.

This chain links TRBV6-5 with TRBJ2-7, with 8 positions matching TRBD2. CDR3 length: 16 residues. Germline V gives CDR1 MNHEY, CDR2 SVGAGI. V lost 0 bases to trimming and J lost 2 bases; unmatched junction nucleotides: 6. The CDR3 here is CASSYSASGPTYEQYF. The CDR3 nucleotides are TGTGCCAGCAGTTACTCGGCTAGCGGGCCTACCTACGAGCAGTACTTC.

The gene calls are TRBV6-4 and TRBJ1-5; D might be TRBD1 (6 bases). Germline CDR1 reads MRHNA; CDR2 reads SNTAGT. Between the trimmed V and J ends, which lost 2 bases and 2 bases, there was a span of 10 bases. The CDR3 spans 15 residues. The CDR3 sequence is CASSDTGSGNQPQHF. The CDR3 bases are TGTGCCAGCAGTGACACAGGGAGTGGCAATCAGCCCCAGCATTTT.

The gene calls are TRBV4-3 and TRBJ1-2; 7 nucleotides agree with TRBD1. The CDR3 extends over 16 amino acids. Germline trimming cut 4 bases from V and 4 bases from J; bases unmatched to any gene: 12. Per the germline V gene, CDR1 is LGHNA and CDR2 is YSLEER. The CDR3 sequence: CASSPFIDRVPYGYTF. The CDR3 coding sequence is TGCGCCAGCAGCCCCTTCATTGACAGGGTCCCCTATGGCTACACCTTC.

The chain carries TRBV7-2 and TRBJ2-3; 15 bases line up with TRBD2. The CDR3 is 16 amino acids. The V gene's germline CDR1 is SGHTA and CDR2 FQGNSA. The V segment lost 6 bases and the J segment 5 bases; nucleotides outside the gene matches: 6. The CDR3 DNA follows: TGTGCCAGCAGTTCCGGACTAGCGGGGGGGCTAGATACGCAGTATTTT. This encodes CASSSGLAGGLDTQYF. Based on the CDR3 plus reference TRBV7-2 and TRBJ2-3, the full variable domain is GAGVSQSPSNKVTEKGKDVELRCDPISGHTALYWYRQSLGQGLEFLIYFQGNSAPDKSGLPSDRFSAERTGGSVSTLTIQRTQQEDSAVYLCASSSGLAGGLDTQYFGPGTRLTVL.

This clone turned up a few times. The chain couples TRBV5-1 to TRBJ2-5; 12 bases match TRBD2. The CDR3 runs 16 residues. Germline assignment: CDR1 SGHRS and CDR2 YFSETQ. After removal of 7 bases from V and 5 bases from J, the junction contained 12 bases not matched to a gene. The CDR3 region has the DNA TGCGCCAGCGGCCCTAGCGGGAGGGCTTCAGGGGAGACCCAGTACTTC. This encodes CASGPSGRASGETQYF.

The V gene is TRBV7-9, the J gene TRBJ1-1, with D possibly being TRBD1 (6 bases). The CDR3 totals 15 residues. From germline, CDR1 is SEHNR and CDR2 FQNEAQ (reference sequence). Trimming shortened V by 2 bases and J by 5 bases, and 15 bases separated the two germline ends. In nucleotides, the CDR3 is TGTGCCAGCAGCTTATTGGGGACACTGGGAACTGAAGCTTTCTTT. Its translation: CASSLLGTLGTEAFF.

CDR3 sequence reads: CASSPHAKGQGLMGYTF. CDR3 DNA sequence: TGCGCCAGCAGCCCTCATGCCAAAGGACAGGGGTTGATGGGCTACACCTTC. This chain uses TRBV4-3 with TRBJ1-2; 9 positions agree with TRBD1. J gave up 8 bases and V 4 bases, and 17 bases lay outside the gene matches. Germline assignment: CDR1 LGHNA and CDR2 YSLEER. The CDR3 runs 17 residues.

This clone showed up just once. The CDR3 DNA reads TGTGCCAGCAGTCCCGGGGACAGGGACTATGGCTACACCTTC. Residues: CASSPGDRDYGYTF. The chain has TRBV5-6 and TRBJ1-2; 9 nucleotides align to TRBD1. Trimming removed 5 bases from V and 3 bases from J; junction bases left unmatched: 5. The CDR3 is 14 amino acids. Germline V gene lookup returns CDR1 SGHDT and CDR2 YYEEEE.

The chain joins TRBV6-5 to TRBJ2-7, with TRBD1 matching over 7 bases. The CDR3 loop spans 15 amino acids. Unmatched junction bases numbered 9, after V lost 7 bases and J lost 0 bases. In germline, CDR1 is MNHEY, CDR2 SVGAGI. CDR3 in amino acids: CASTDRAPSSYEQYF. CDR3 DNA: TGTGCCAGCACCGACAGGGCTCCTAGCTCCTACGAGCAGTACTTC.

The rearrangement uses TRBV2 and TRBJ2-5; D is undetermined. Germline values: CDR1 SNHLY, CDR2 FYNNEI. The CDR3 has 11 amino acids. Trimming pared 5 bases from V and 4 bases from J, leaving 5 bases between. CDR3 bases: TGTGCCAGCAGTAGTAGAGAGACCCAGTACTTC. It yields the protein CASSSRETQYF.

This chain's CDR3 is CASSYSSLWEGYEQYF. The CDR3 region has the DNA TGTGCCAGCAGTTACTCGTCCTTGTGGGAGGGTTACGAGCAGTACTTC. The chain has TRBV6-5 and TRBJ2-7; TRBD2 agrees at 7 bases. The germline CDR1 and CDR2 sequences are MNHEY and SVGAGI. V was pared by 0 bases and J by 4 bases, with 9 bases of the junction left unmatched. This CDR3 region has 16 residues.

The chain carries TRBV5-1 and TRBJ1-1; D is undetermined. CDR1 is SGHRS and CDR2 is YFSETQ in the germline V gene. V was trimmed by 0 bases and J by 11 bases, leaving 8 bases between them. This CDR3 comprises 11 residues. The CDR3: CASSLGGRAFF. CDR3 DNA: TGCGCCAGCAGCTTGGGCGGGCGTGCTTTCTTT.

The genes are TRBV30 and TRBJ2-3, with TRBD1 matching over 8 bases. J lost 6 bases, V lost 0 bases, and 8 bases had no gene match. This CDR3 spans 15 amino acids. Looked up from germline, CDR1 is GTSNPN and CDR2 is SVGIG (reference sequence). CDR3 sequence reads: CAWSVGTGSADTQYF. CDR3 in DNA: TGTGCCTGGAGTGTAGGGACAGGAAGTGCGGATACGCAGTATTTT.

The chain combines TRBV21-1 with TRBJ2-5; the table's D gene call, TRBD2, was not cross checked with the DNA. TRBV21-1 is labeled a pseudogene. This CDR3 is built from 16 residues. Here the CDR3 reads CASSQRTSGPQETQYF. DNA for the CDR3: TGTGCCAGCAGCCAGCGGACTAGCGGGCCCCAAGAGACCCAGTACTTC.